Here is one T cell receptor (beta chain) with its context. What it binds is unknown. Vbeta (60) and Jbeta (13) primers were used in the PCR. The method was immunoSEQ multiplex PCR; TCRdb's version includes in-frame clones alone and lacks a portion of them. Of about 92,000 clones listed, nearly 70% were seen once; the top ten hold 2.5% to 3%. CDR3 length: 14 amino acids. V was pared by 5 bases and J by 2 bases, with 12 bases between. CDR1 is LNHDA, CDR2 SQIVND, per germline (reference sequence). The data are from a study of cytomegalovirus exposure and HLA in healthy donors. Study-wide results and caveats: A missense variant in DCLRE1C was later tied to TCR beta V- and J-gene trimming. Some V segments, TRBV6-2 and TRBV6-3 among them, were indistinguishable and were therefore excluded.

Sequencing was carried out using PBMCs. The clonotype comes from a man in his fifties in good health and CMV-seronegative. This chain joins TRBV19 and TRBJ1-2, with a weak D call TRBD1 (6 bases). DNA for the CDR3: TGTGCCAGTAGTGAGCGACAGGCCAACTATGGCTACACCTTC. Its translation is CASSERQANYGYTF.